One sample yielded the 20 T cell receptor beta chains listed below, sequenced in a study of shared clonotypes between healthy human individuals. Measured with immunoSEQ multiplex PCR; TCRdb has only the in-frame clones, and not every one. Among 1.6 million or so clones listed, around 98.5% were seen once. The material sequenced was naive CD4+ T cells sorted from blood. Subset reported: CD45RA+ positively selected. The origin of the receptors is a man in his thirties or forties in good health.

The chain carries TRBV20-1 and TRBJ2-4; no firm D call. V lost 5 bases, J lost 7 bases, and 9 bases lay in between. The CDR3 runs 11 residues. Germline V gives CDR1 DFQATT, CDR2 SNEGSKA (reference sequence). CDR3 sequence (DNA): TGCAGTGCTGATCAGACTAACATTCAGTACTTC. It is translated as CSADQTNIQYF.

J is TRBJ2-7 and V is TRBV7-9, with a tentative D call TRBD1 (7 bases). This CDR3 is built from 14 residues. Germline V gives CDR1 SEHNR, CDR2 FQNEAQ (reference sequence). The V and J ends lost 7 bases and 2 bases respectively, with 15 bases between them. CDR3: CASNSRGATYEQYF. The CDR3 DNA reads as TGTGCCAGCAACTCCAGGGGGGCTACCTACGAGCAGTACTTC.

The V gene is TRBV7-2, the J gene TRBJ1-4; weak D call: TRBD1 (5 bases). The CDR3 contains 15 residues. Germline CDR1 and CDR2: SGHTA and FQGNSA. With 5 bases removed from V and 5 bases from J, the gap between germline ends came to 15 bases. CDR3 residues: CASSPTGGTNEKLFF. DNA of the CDR3: TGTGCCAGCAGCCCCACGGGAGGGACCAATGAAAAACTGTTTTTT.

The gene calls are TRBV28 and TRBJ2-1, with 12 bases identical to TRBD2. V trimming: 3 bases; J trimming: 3 bases; junction bases outside the gene matches: 9. The CDR3 is 18 residues long. CDR1 and CDR2 from the germline V gene are MDHEN and SYDVKM. The chain's CDR3 is CASSFDETSGSFYNEQFF. The CDR3 coding sequence is TGTGCCAGCAGTTTTGATGAGACTAGCGGGAGTTTCTACAATGAGCAGTTCTTC.

V and J are TRBV7-2 and TRBJ2-1, with 11 positions matching TRBD2. CDR1 is SGHTA and CDR2 is FQGNSA in the germline V gene. V shed 8 bases and J 5 bases; nucleotides not matched to a gene: 11. The CDR3 is made up of 16 amino acids. CDR3 DNA: TGTGCCAGCTTGAGTAGCGGGAGGGCCCCTCACAATGAGCAGTTCTTC. Residues: CASLSSGRAPHNEQFF. Drawing the rest from reference TRBV7-2 and TRBJ2-1, the complete variable domain is GAGVSQSPSNKVTEKGKDVELRCDPISGHTALYWYRQSLGQGLEFLIYFQGNSAPDKSGLPSDRFSAERTGGSVSTLTIQRTQQEDSAVYLCASLSSGRAPHNEQFFGPGTRLTVL.

This CDR3 reads CASSQRRSLVNEQFF. The CDR3 DNA reads as TGTGCCAGCAGCCAGCGGAGGTCTCTGGTCAATGAGCAGTTCTTC. This chain uses TRBV7-9 with TRBJ2-1; D perhaps matches TRBD2 (5 bases). From germline, CDR1 is SEHNR and CDR2 FQNEAQ (reference sequence). This CDR3 is built from 15 residues. Trimming took 5 bases from V and 6 from J, leaving 17 bases between them.

This chain connects TRBV14 to TRBJ2-1, with TRBD1 matching over 8 bases. J lost 8 bases, V lost 5 bases, and 11 bases had no gene match. This CDR3 region has 15 residues. The germline V gene has CDR1 SGHDN and CDR2 FVKESK. The CDR3 bases are TGTGCCAGCAGCGGAGGACAGGGATATTTTTATGAGCAGTTCTTC. Its protein is CASSGGQGYFYEQFF. The full variable domain, completed using reference TRBV14 and TRBJ2-1, is EAGVTQFPSHSVIEKGQTVTLRCDPISGHDNLYWYRRVMGKEIKFLLHFVKESKQDESGMPNNRFLAERTGGTYSTLKVQPAELEDSGVYFCASSGGQGYFYEQFFGPGTRLTVL.

The chain uses TRBV30 and TRBJ2-3, with 7 bases lining up with TRBD1. Germline V lookup: CDR1 GTSNPN, CDR2 SVGIG (reference sequence). The CDR3 sequence is 15 residues long. Unmatched junction bases numbered 5, after V lost 0 bases and J lost 2 bases. CDR3 loop: CAWSVAQGYTDTQYF. The CDR3 DNA reads as TGTGCCTGGAGTGTGGCACAGGGGTACACAGATACGCAGTATTTT.

V gene TRBV28 combines with J gene TRBJ2-7; TRBD1 matches 10 bases. V gave up 3 bases and J gave up 3 bases; unmatched junction bases: 5. There are 15 residues in the CDR3. The V gene's germline CDR1 is MDHEN and CDR2 SYDVKM. The CDR3 reads CASSFGDRGFYEQYF. The CDR3 bases are TGTGCCAGCAGTTTTGGGGACAGGGGATTCTACGAGCAGTACTTC.

The chain couples TRBV19 to TRBJ2-2; 15 bases map to TRBD2. V dropped 5 bases and J dropped 2; count of bases not matched to a gene: 3. The CDR3 totals 17 residues. The germline CDR1 and CDR2 sequences are LNHDA and SQIVND (reference sequence). CDR3 amino acids: CASSGTSGRPNTGELFF. The CDR3 DNA is TGTGCCAGTAGTGGGACTAGCGGGAGGCCCAACACCGGGGAGCTGTTTTTT.

The chain uses TRBV5-1 and TRBJ2-5; 7 nucleotides line up with TRBD2. Germline V gene lookup returns CDR1 SGHRS and CDR2 YFSETQ. CDR3 length: 17 residues. Unmatched junction bases numbered 13, after V lost 3 bases and J lost 2 bases. The CDR3 DNA reads as TGCGCCAGCAGCTCCCCTGGTCCGGGAGGACTGCAAGAGACCCAGTACTTC. Protein sequence: CASSSPGPGGLQETQYF. Supplemented by reference TRBV5-1 and TRBJ2-5, the full variable domain reads KAGVTQTPRYLIKTRGQQVTLSCSPISGHRSVSWYQQTPGQGLQFLFEYFSETQRNKGNFPGRFSGRQFSNSRSEMNVSTLELGDSALYLCASSSPGPGGLQETQYFGPGTRLLVL.

V and J are TRBV6-6 and TRBJ2-2; D is possibly TRBD1 (6 bases). The germline V gene encodes CDR1 MNHNY and CDR2 SVGAGI (reference sequence). The CDR3 is made up of 14 amino acids. V gave up 6 bases and J gave up 6 bases, with 14 bases separating them. The CDR3 DNA reads as TGTGCCAGCAGCCCCGCAGGGGCCCCCGGGGAGCTGTTTTTT. The encoded protein is CASSPAGAPGELFF.

The chain recombines TRBV6-4 with TRBJ2-3, with D maybe TRBD2 (5 bases). The CDR3 covers 13 residues. Germline V CDR1 and CDR2: MRHNA, SNTAGT. The V end lost 4 bases, the J end lost 4 bases, and 9 bases lay between the germline ends. The CDR3 DNA sequence: TGTGCCAGCAGTGGGGAAGCGGCAGATACGCAGTATTTT. Translation: CASSGEAADTQYF.

CDR3 in amino acids: CASSRFPPSNEQFF. The CDR3 DNA reads TGTGCCAGCAGTCGCTTTCCGCCAAGTAATGAGCAGTTCTTC. J is TRBJ2-1 and V is TRBV9; unclear D gene. Trimming removed 5 bases at V and 7 bases at J, with 16 bases between. The CDR3 is 14 amino acids. The germline gives CDR1 SGDLS, CDR2 YYNGEE.

The chain uses TRBV28 and TRBJ2-7; D gene ambiguous. Trimming cost V 0 bases and J 2 bases, with 14 bases left between them. Germline assignment: CDR1 MDHEN and CDR2 SYDVKM. The CDR3 is 16 amino acids. DNA for the CDR3: TGTGCCAGCAGTTTATGGCACCCGAAGGCTACCTACGAGCAGTACTTC. It codes for CASSLWHPKATYEQYF.

A single count supports this clone. The chain combines TRBV9 with TRBJ2-5; maybe TRBD1 (6 bases). The V and J ends lost 5 bases and 4 bases respectively, with 15 bases between them. There are 14 residues in the CDR3. The germline gives CDR1 SGDLS, CDR2 YYNGEE. This CDR3 is CASSEGGRGETQYF. CDR3 nucleotide sequence: TGTGCCAGCAGTGAAGGGGGTCGAGGAGAGACCCAGTACTTC.

This sequence joins TRBV5-6 and TRBJ2-3; unclear D gene. Trimming removed 1 base from V and 4 bases from J, with 7 bases in between. The CDR3 runs 13 residues. CDR1 and CDR2 (germline): SGHDT, YYEEEE. The CDR3, as DNA: TGTGCCAGCAGCTTGTTCACGGCAGATACGCAGTATTTT. Protein product: CASSLFTADTQYF.

The chain carries TRBV28 and TRBJ1-1, with 9 positions matching TRBD1. Germline-derived CDR1 and CDR2 are MDHEN and SYDVKM. J gave up 5 bases and V 5 bases, and 9 bases lay outside the gene matches. This CDR3 is 15 amino acids long. CDR3 in DNA: TGTGCCAGCAGTCAACCGGGACAGGGAGATACTGAAGCTTTCTTT. It codes for CASSQPGQGDTEAFF.

The gene calls are TRBV5-4 and TRBJ2-7; 8 nucleotides match TRBD1. This CDR3 is 14 amino acids long. The J segment lost 6 bases and the V segment lost 4 bases, leaving 9 bases of the junction unmatched. CDR1 and CDR2 (germline): SGHNT, YYREEE (reference sequence). The DNA for the CDR3 is TGTGCCAGCAGCGCGACAGGGGTTCGCTCCGAGCAGTACTTC. Encoded protein: CASSATGVRSEQYF.

This rearrangement joins TRBV5-1 to TRBJ2-1; the match to TRBD1 covers 7 bases. Germline assignment: CDR1 SGHRS and CDR2 YFSETQ. V lost 3 bases to trimming and J lost 5 bases; unmatched junction nucleotides: 8. This CDR3 contains 15 residues. CDR3 protein: CASSSRDRFHNEQFF. As DNA, the CDR3 is TGCGCCAGCAGCTCCCGGGACAGATTCCACAATGAGCAGTTCTTC.